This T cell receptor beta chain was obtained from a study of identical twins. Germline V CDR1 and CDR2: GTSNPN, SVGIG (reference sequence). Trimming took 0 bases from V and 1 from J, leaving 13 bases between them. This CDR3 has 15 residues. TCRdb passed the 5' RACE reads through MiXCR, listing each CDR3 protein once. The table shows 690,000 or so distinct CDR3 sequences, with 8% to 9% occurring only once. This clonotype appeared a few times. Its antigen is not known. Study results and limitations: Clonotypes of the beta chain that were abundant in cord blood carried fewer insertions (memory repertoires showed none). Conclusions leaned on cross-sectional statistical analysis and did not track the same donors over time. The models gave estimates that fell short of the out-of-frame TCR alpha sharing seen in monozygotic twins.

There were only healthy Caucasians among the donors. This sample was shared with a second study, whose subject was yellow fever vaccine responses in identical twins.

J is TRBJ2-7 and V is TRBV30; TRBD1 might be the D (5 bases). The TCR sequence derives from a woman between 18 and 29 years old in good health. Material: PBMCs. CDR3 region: CAWSVQETWSYEQYF. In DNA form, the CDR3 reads TGTGCCTGGAGTGTACAGGAGACGTGGTCCTACGAGCAGTACTTC.